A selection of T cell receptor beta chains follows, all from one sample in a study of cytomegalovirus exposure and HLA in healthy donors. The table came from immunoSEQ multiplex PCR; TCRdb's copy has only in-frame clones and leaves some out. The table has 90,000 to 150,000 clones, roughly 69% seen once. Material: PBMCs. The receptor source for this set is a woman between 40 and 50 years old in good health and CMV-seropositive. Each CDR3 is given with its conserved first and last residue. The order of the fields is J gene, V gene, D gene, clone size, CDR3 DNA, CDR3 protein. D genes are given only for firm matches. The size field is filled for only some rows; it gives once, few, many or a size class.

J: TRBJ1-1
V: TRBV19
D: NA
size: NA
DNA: TGTGCCAGTAGCGTTCAGGGGAACACTGAAGCTTTCTTT
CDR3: CASSVQGNTEAFF

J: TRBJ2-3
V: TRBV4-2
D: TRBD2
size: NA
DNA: TGTGCCAGCAGCCAAGTAGCGGGGGGGCAGGGCGGCACAGATACGCAGTATTTT
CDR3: CASSQVAGGQGGTDTQYF

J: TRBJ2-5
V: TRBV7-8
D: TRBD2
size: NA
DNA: TGTGCCAGCAGCTTAGGCGGGGGGGCCGGAGAGACCCAGTACTTC
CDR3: CASSLGGGAGETQYF

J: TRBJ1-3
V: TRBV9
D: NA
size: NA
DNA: TGTGCCAGCAGCCCTCGACAGAGCTCTGGAAACACCATATATTTT
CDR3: CASSPRQSSGNTIYF

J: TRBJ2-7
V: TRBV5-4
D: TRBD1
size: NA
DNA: TGTGCCAGCAGCCTGGGAATGGGACAGGGGGCCCTCGAGCAGTACTTC
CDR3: CASSLGMGQGALEQYF

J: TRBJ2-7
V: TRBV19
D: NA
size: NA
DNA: TGTGCCAGTACTGGTCACACGGGCTACGAGCAGTACTTC
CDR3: CASTGHTGYEQYF

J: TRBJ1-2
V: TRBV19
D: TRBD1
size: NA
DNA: TGTGCCAGTAGTATAGGAGGACAGGGGTCCTATGGCTACACCTTC
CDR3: CASSIGGQGSYGYTF

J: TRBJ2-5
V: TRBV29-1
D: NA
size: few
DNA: TGCAGCGCCCAGACGGGGTGGGAGACCCAGTACTTC
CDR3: CSAQTGWETQYF

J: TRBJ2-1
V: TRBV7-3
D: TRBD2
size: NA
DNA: TGTGCCAGCAGCTGGGGGGGTAATGAGCAGTTCTTC
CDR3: CASSWGGNEQFF

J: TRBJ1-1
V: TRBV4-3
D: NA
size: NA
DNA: TGCGCCAGCAGCCAAGATAGACAGCCTAACACTGAAGCTTTCTTT
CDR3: CASSQDRQPNTEAFF

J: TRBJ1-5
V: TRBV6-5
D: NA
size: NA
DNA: TGTGCCAGCCACCCTGTTCGGGGAGGGCAGCCCCAGCATTTT
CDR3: CASHPVRGGQPQHF

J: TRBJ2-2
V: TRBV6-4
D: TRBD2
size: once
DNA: TGTGCCAGCAGTGACGAAGCGGGGGGGGACACCGGGGAGCTGTTTTTT
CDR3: CASSDEAGGDTGELFF

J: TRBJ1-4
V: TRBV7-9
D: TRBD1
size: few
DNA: TGTGCCAGCAGCTCCTGGACAGGCGTCGGAGAAAAACTGTTTTTT
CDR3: CASSSWTGVGEKLFF

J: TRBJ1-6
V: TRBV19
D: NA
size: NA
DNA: TGTGCCACAATGGACAGAAGCTCACCCCTCCACTTT
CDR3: CATMDRSSPLHF

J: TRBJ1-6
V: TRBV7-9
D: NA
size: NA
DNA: TGTGCCAGCAGCTTGAATCCGGATAATTCACCCCTCCACTTT
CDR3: CASSLNPDNSPLHF

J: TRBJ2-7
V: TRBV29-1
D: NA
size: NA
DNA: TGCAGCGTTGAAGATCGGGGGACCCTGGACTACGAGCAGTACTTC
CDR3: CSVEDRGTLDYEQYF

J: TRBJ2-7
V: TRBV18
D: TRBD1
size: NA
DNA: TGTGCCAGCTATCCGGGACAGGGCTACGAGCAGTACTTC
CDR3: CASYPGQGYEQYF

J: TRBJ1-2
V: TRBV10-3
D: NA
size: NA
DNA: TGTGCCATCAGTGAGTATCAACGAGATGGCTACACCTTC
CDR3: CAISEYQRDGYTF

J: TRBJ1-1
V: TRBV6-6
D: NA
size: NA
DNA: TGTGCCAGCAGTTACGAGGGAACAATGAACACTGAAGCTTTCTTT
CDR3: CASSYEGTMNTEAFF

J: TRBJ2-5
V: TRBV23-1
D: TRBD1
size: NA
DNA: TGCGCCAGCAGTCAATCAGGGGACAGCCAAGAGACCCAGTACTTC
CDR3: CASSQSGDSQETQYF

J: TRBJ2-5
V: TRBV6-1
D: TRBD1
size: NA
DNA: TGTGCCAGCAGTGAGACAGGGACGCAAGAGACCCAGTACTTC
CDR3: CASSETGTQETQYF

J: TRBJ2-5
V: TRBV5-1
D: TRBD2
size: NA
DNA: TGCGCCAGCAGCTCAGGACTAGCTGCGTCCCAAGAGACCCAGTACTTC
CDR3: CASSSGLAASQETQYF

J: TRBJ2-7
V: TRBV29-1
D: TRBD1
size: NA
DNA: TGCAGCGTCTCTGGGACAGGGGGCGCAGGCCCCTACGAGCAGTACTTC
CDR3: CSVSGTGGAGPYEQYF

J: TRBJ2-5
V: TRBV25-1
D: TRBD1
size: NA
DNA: TGTGCCAGCAGTGAATTGGGTGGGGGACAGTCCGAAGAGACCCAGTACTTC
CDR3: CASSELGGGQSEETQYF

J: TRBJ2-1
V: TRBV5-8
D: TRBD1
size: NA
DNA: TGTGCCAGCAGGCACGACAGGGGCTACCCCAATGAGCAGTTCTTC
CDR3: CASRHDRGYPNEQFF

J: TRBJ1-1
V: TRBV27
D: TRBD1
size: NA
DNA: TGTGCCAGCAGAGGGACAGGGCGAACTGAAGCTTTCTTT
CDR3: CASRGTGRTEAFF

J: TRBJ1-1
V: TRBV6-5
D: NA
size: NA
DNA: TGTGCCAGCATCATCAGGGGAGGGGGCACTGAAGCTTTCTTT
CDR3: CASIIRGGGTEAFF

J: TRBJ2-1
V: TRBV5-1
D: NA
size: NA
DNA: TGCGCCAGCAGACCCAGGGCATCCTACAATGAGCAGTTCTTC
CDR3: CASRPRASYNEQFF

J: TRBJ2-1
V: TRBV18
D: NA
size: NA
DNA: TGTGCCAGCTCACAAACACAGGGATCGAATAAGCAGTTCTTC
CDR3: CASSQTQGSNKQFF

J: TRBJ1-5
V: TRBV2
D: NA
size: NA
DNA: TGTGCCAGCAGTCCTAGGAATGCTCAGCCCCAGCATTTT
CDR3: CASSPRNAQPQHF

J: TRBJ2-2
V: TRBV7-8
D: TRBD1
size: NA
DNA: TGTGCCAGCAGGCGACAGGGGGCGGAAACCGGGGAGCTGTTTTTT
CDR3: CASRRQGAETGELFF

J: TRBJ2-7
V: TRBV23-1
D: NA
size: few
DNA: TGCGCCAGGCAAGGTGGGGGCTGGGAGCAGTACTTC
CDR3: CARQGGGWEQYF

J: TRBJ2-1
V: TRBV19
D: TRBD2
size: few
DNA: TGTGCCAGTACAGATGGAAAGCTAGCGGGGGTCCATGAGCAGTTCTTC
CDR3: CASTDGKLAGVHEQFF

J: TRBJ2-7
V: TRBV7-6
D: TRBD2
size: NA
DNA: TGTGCCAGCAGCCTTGGAGCGGGGGGCGCCTACGAGCAGTACTTC
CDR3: CASSLGAGGAYEQYF

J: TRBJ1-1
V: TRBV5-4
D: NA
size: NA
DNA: TGTGCCAGCAGCTGGGAGAATGAGGGGGTACTAGGAGCTTTCTTT
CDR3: CASSWENEGVLGAFF

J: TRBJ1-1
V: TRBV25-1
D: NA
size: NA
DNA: TGTGCCAGCTCTGGGGAGGGATGGACTGAAGCTTTCTTT
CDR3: CASSGEGWTEAFF

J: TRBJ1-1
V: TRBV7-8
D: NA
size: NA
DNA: TGTGCCAGCAGCCTCCTACGCGGGGGCGGTGAAGCTTTCTTT
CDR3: CASSLLRGGGEAFF

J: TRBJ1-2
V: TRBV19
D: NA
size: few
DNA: TGTGCCAGTAGTATGGGCAGGGTCTATGGCTACACCTTC
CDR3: CASSMGRVYGYTF

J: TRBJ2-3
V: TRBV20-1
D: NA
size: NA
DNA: TGCAGTGCTAGCCTATGGGGCCGCGTTTTT
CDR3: CSASLWGRVF

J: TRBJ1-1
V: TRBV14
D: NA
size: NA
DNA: TGTGCCAGCAGCCAAGATCCCCTCCGAGGAGCTTTCTTT
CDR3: CASSQDPLRGAFF